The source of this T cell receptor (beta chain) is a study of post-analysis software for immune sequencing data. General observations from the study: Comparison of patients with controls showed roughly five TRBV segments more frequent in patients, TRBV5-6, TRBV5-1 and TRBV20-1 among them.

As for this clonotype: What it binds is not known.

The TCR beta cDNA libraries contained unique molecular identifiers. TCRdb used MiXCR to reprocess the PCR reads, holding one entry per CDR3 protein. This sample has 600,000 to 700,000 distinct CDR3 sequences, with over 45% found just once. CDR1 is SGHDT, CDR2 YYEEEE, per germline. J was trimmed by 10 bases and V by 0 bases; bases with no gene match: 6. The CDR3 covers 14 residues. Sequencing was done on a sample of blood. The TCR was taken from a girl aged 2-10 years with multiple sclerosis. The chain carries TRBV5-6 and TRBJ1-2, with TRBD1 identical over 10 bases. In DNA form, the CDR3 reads TGTGCCAGCAGCTTGGGACAGGGGGCAAATGACTACACCTTC. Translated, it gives CASSLGQGANDYTF.